This is a list of T cell receptor beta chains from one sample in a study of blood T cells in healthy people across ages. TCRdb recomputed calls from the 5' RACE reads with MiXCR, one row per CDR3 protein. This table holds hundreds of thousands of distinct CDR3 sequences, 55% to 65% found once. Source material: blood. Every receptor here comes from a man aged 25-45 years in good health. CDR3s include the opening cysteine and the closing phenylalanine or tryptophan. The order of the fields is clone size, J gene, V gene, D gene, CDR3 protein. A D gene is named only where the DNA matches it firmly. Only part of the rows carry a size: once, few, many, or a class if the clone is expanded.

>NA|TRBJ2-6|TRBV6-2/TRBV6-3|NA
CASSPAAGANVLTF
>NA|TRBJ2-7|TRBV4-3|TRBD2
CASSVGRAGGYEQYF
>NA|TRBJ1-4|TRBV7-2|NA
CASSRTARDEKLFF
>NA|TRBJ1-6|TRBV20-1|TRBD1
CSVLLRTGDNSPLHF
>NA|TRBJ2-7|TRBV6-5|NA
CASSYSQNYEQYF
>NA|TRBJ2-1|TRBV27|NA
CASSREPPSNEQFF
>NA|TRBJ2-5|TRBV29-1|TRBD2
CSSTPETSDQETQYF
>many|TRBJ2-1|TRBV2|TRBD1
CASSRDRDEQFF
>NA|NA|TRBV5-6|NA
CASSRGPEYEQYF
>few|TRBJ2-5|TRBV6-5|NA
CASSYNGPPDQETQYF
>NA|TRBJ2-3|TRBV2|NA
CANSVGSRADTQYF
>NA|TRBJ2-1|TRBV5-1|TRBD2
CASSPTGTSGGRYNEQFF
>NA|TRBJ1-5|TRBV12-3/TRBV12-4|NA
CASSFGRTQPQHF
>NA|NA|TRBV20-1|NA
CSARDLPLGGEQYF
>few|TRBJ2-7|TRBV4-3|NA
CASSLGPVSYEQYF
>NA|TRBJ2-1|TRBV12-3/TRBV12-4|TRBD2
CASSFTSGGTYNEQFF
>few|TRBJ1-2|TRBV3-1|NA
CASSQVTQPRGYGYTF
>few|TRBJ2-6|TRBV7-9|NA
CASSPRRQSTSGANVLTF
>NA|TRBJ2-5|TRBV28|TRBD1
CASSFESDHRGLQETQYF
>once|TRBJ1-1|TRBV20-1|NA
CSARDWRARNTEAFF
>NA|TRBJ2-5|TRBV2|TRBD2
CASSDRGGPQETQYF
>NA|TRBJ2-5|TRBV5-6|TRBD1
CASSSTGTGGKETQYF
>NA|TRBJ1-2|TRBV27|NA
CASSLQGRQYGYTF
>NA|TRBJ1-2|TRBV4-2|NA
CASGVLSNYGYTF
>NA|TRBJ2-7|TRBV9|NA
CASSVGTGSLEQYF
>few|TRBJ1-5|TRBV20-1|NA
CSARGQAGNQPQHF
>few|TRBJ2-7|TRBV28|NA
CASSEPPGAYEQYF
>NA|TRBJ2-7|TRBV20-1|TRBD2
CSARTPSGARHYEQYF
>NA|NA|TRBV5-1|NA
CASRVSDRSNGGEQYF
>once|NA|TRBV27|TRBD1
CASSLKGTGCYEQYF
>NA|TRBJ2-1|TRBV4-3|NA
CASSQVSRAEQFF
>NA|TRBJ2-1|TRBV2|TRBD1
CASSGDRGENNEQFF
>NA|TRBJ2-1|TRBV7-9|NA
CASNIGRAGSSYNEQFF
>few|TRBJ2-7|TRBV28|NA
CASSLRSRQNPYEQYF
>NA|TRBJ2-3|TRBV6-2/TRBV6-3|NA
CASRPFLSEDYTDTQYF
>few|TRBJ2-4|TRBV6-2/TRBV6-3|TRBD1
CASSYRSTGKDIQYF
>few|TRBJ2-1|TRBV7-9|NA
CASSQLAGHHEQFF
>NA|TRBJ2-2|TRBV4-3|TRBD2
CASSWTSGAVGELFF
>few|TRBJ1-5|TRBV18|NA
CASSGKNSNQPQHF
>NA|TRBJ1-5|TRBV3-1|NA
CASSQNSGSGPQHF
>NA|TRBJ2-3|TRBV12-3/TRBV12-4|TRBD2
CASRGRGGASTDTQYF